One and the same sample provided the 15 T cell receptor beta chains below, sequenced in a study of shared clonotypes between healthy human individuals. CD45RO-negative, CCR7-positively selected cells formed the naive CD8 fraction, excluding terminally differentiated effector memory CD45RA+ cells. The assay was immunoSEQ multiplex PCR, and TCRdb's table has in-frame clones only and misses some. The table lists 2 million to 2.5 million clones, about 95% of them singletons, with approximately 1.2% in the top ten. Sequences were obtained from naive CD8+ T cells sorted from blood. The receptor source for this set is a man between 18 and 29 years old in good health.

Concerning this clone itself: The same CDR3 arises from other DNA sequences in this sample as well. This sequence joins TRBV4-1 and TRBJ1-5; D possibly corresponds to TRBD1 (6 bases). The germline V gene has CDR1 MGHRA and CDR2 YSYEKL. The CDR3 has 15 residues. The V gene lost 1 base and the J gene lost 2 bases, with 9 bases spanning the gap. The DNA for the CDR3 is TGCGCCAGCAGCCAAGTGTCAGGGGGCAATCAGCCCCAGCATTTT. It specifies CASSQVSGGNQPQHF.

The chain is built from TRBV11-1 and TRBJ1-1; no reliable D call. Per the germline V gene, CDR1 is SGHAT and CDR2 is FQDESV (reference sequence). The CDR3 has 14 residues. V lost 1 base, J lost 1 base, and 7 bases lay in between. The CDR3 sequence is CASSLGSGNTEAFF. As DNA, the CDR3 is TGTGCCAGCAGCTTAGGGAGCGGGAACACTGAAGCTTTCTTT.

This clone was observed once. The rearrangement joins TRBV6-1 to TRBJ1-2; 7 bases agree with TRBD1. The trim removed 1 base at V and 2 bases at J, leaving 13 bases unmatched. The CDR3 loop spans 18 amino acids. Germline V lookup: CDR1 MNHNS, CDR2 SASEGT. CDR3 DNA: TGTGCCAGCAGTGAAGACACCATACCGGGACAGAAGAACTATGGCTACACCTTC. Translated, it gives CASSEDTIPGQKNYGYTF.

As regards this clone: Other DNA sequences from this sample encode an identical CDR3 as well. CDR3 sequence: CASSPRNTGELFF. CDR3 nucleotides: TGTGCCAGCAGCCCCCGAAACACCGGGGAGCTGTTTTTT. V usage is TRBV9 and J usage is TRBJ2-2; D gene ambiguous. Deletions cut 4 bases from V and 2 bases from J, with 6 bases between. The CDR3 runs 13 residues. The germline V gene has CDR1 SGDLS and CDR2 YYNGEE.

The J gene is TRBJ2-1, the V gene TRBV11-2; the D gene is possibly TRBD2 (6 bases). The CDR3 has 16 residues. Germline V gene lookup returns CDR1 SGHAT and CDR2 FQNNGV. Trimming left V 5 bases short and J 5 bases short, with 19 bases between. CDR3 region: CASSTPRDLLNNEQFF. In nucleotides, the CDR3 is TGTGCCAGCAGCACCCCCCGGGACTTACTAAACAATGAGCAGTTCTTC. The full variable domain, with the rest looked up from reference TRBV11-2 and TRBJ2-1, is EAGVAQSPRYKIIEKRQSVAFWCNPISGHATLYWYQQILGQGPKLLIQFQNNGVVDDSQLPKDRFSAERLKGVDSTLKIQPAKLEDSAVYLCASSTPRDLLNNEQFFGPGTRLTVL.

This chain connects TRBV6-5 to TRBJ2-1, with 10 bases identical to TRBD2. The junction had 3 bases not matched to a gene; V was cut back by 2 bases and J by 8 bases. This CDR3 is built from 14 residues. The germline gives CDR1 MNHEY, CDR2 SVGAGI. CDR3 DNA: TGTGCCAGCAGTTACGAGCGGGGGGGTCATGAGCAGTTCTTC. Protein: CASSYERGGHEQFF.

The rearrangement joins TRBV29-1 to TRBJ2-7; D is unclear. Germline-derived CDR1 and CDR2 are SQVTM and ANQGSEA. V shed 5 bases and J shed 3 bases, with 11 bases lying between them. There are 12 residues in the CDR3. CDR3 in DNA: TGCAGCGTTAGGGCCAGTGTCTACGAGCAGTACTTC. Residues: CSVRASVYEQYF.

Turning to this clone: At one end, the junction sequence differs from germline, possibly due to a read error. The rearrangement joins TRBV7-7 to TRBJ2-7, with a tentative D call TRBD1 (5 bases). Looked up from germline, CDR1 is SSHAT and CDR2 is FNYEAQ (reference sequence). This CDR3 is built from 15 residues. For the CDR3, the DNA is TGTGCTAGCAGCTTAAGGCCAGGGAATTCCTACGAGCAGTACTTC. This sequence encodes CASSLRPGNSYEQYF.

This chain uses TRBV27 with TRBJ2-3; D is perhaps TRBD2 (5 bases). Trimming pared 5 bases from V and 0 bases from J, leaving 18 bases between. The CDR3 consists of 17 residues. Germline V gene lookup returns CDR1 MNHEY and CDR2 SMNVEV (reference sequence). CDR3: CASSPGVAESSTDTQYF. CDR3 DNA sequence: TGTGCCAGCAGTCCCGGGGTAGCTGAATCTAGCACAGATACGCAGTATTTT.

The rearrangement links TRBV6-1 to TRBJ2-1; D uncertain. The length of the CDR3 is 15 residues. In germline, CDR1 is MNHNS, CDR2 SASEGT. V gave up 1 base and J gave up 0 bases, with 7 bases separating them. The CDR3 DNA reads TGTGCCAGCAGTGAAGGCCTGAGCTCCTACAATGAGCAGTTCTTC. This encodes CASSEGLSSYNEQFF.

This chain connects TRBV11-2 to TRBJ1-1; D is uncertain. CDR3 length equals 12 residues. The V gene lost 7 bases and the J gene lost 0 bases, with 6 bases spanning the gap. Germline loops: CDR1 SGHAT, CDR2 FQNNGV. The CDR3: CASTGLNTEAFF. The CDR3 DNA reads as TGTGCCAGCACGGGCCTGAACACTGAAGCTTTCTTT.

The chain links TRBV11-2 to TRBJ2-3, with D possibly being TRBD1 (6 bases). The CDR3 contains 14 residues. Germline CDR1 reads SGHAT; CDR2 reads FQNNGV. Trimming cost V 1 base and J 7 bases, with 12 bases left between them. CDR3 sequence (DNA): TGTGCCAGCAGCTTAGGCCCAGGGGCTTATACGCAGTATTTT. It is translated as CASSLGPGAYTQYF.

V gene TRBV7-2 combines with J gene TRBJ2-5; TRBD1 is a possible D gene (7 bases). Germline V gives CDR1 SGHTA, CDR2 FQGNSA. The V and J ends lost 5 bases and 5 bases respectively, with 24 bases between them. There are 17 residues in the CDR3. In nucleotides, the CDR3 is TGTGCCAGCAGCCAGACCAAACGGCAGGGGGGCAGGGAGACCCAGTACTTC. As protein: CASSQTKRQGGRETQYF.

CDR3 amino acids: CAWGQGSSTDTQYF. CDR3 nucleotides: TGTGCCTGGGGACAGGGGTCCAGCACAGATACGCAGTATTTT. The gene calls are TRBV30 and TRBJ2-3, with 9 bases lining up with TRBD1. This CDR3 region has 14 residues. The ends lost 5 bases at V and 0 bases at J; junction bases unmatched: 3. The germline CDR1 and CDR2 sequences are GTSNPN and SVGIG (reference sequence).

Note on this clone: Other DNA sequences in this specimen translate into the identical CDR3. CDR3 loop: CASSSRDSNQPQHF. CDR3 DNA: TGTGCCAGCAGTTCCCGGGACAGCAATCAGCCCCAGCATTTT. The chain has TRBV27 and TRBJ1-5; a possible D gene is TRBD1 (5 bases). Germline CDR1 and CDR2: MNHEY and SMNVEV (reference sequence). V was pared by 4 bases and J by 1 base, with 8 bases between. The CDR3 has 14 amino acids.